Listed below are T cell receptor beta chains from one sample, sequenced in a study of T-cell memory formation after mild COVID-19. TCRdb reprocessed the 5' RACE reads with MiXCR, giving one entry per CDR3 protein. The table includes 350,000 to 550,000 distinct CDR3 sequences, roughly 18% detected once. The sample taken for sequencing was PBMCs or a T cell subset sorted from them (not recorded which). These receptors originate from a man between 18 and 29 years old who had mild COVID-19 (a few samples of this study predate the infection). Cell type and time point are not known. The CDR3 runs from the conserved cysteine through the conserved F or W. Each record gives: CDR3 DNA, CDR3 protein, clone size, V gene, D gene, J gene. A D gene is named only where the DNA matches it firmly. Part of the rows lack a size; the others show once, few, many or a class for expanded clones.

cdr3_nt: TGTGCCAGCAGTGAAACGGGAACCATCGGTGGCTACACCTTC
cdr3_aa: CASSETGTIGGYTF
clone_size: NA
v_call: TRBV2
d_call: NA
j_call: TRBJ1-2

cdr3_nt: TGCAGTGCTAGTGACAGAGTGACAGATACGCAGTATTTT
cdr3_aa: CSASDRVTDTQYF
clone_size: NA
v_call: TRBV20-1
d_call: NA
j_call: TRBJ2-3

cdr3_nt: TGTGCCAGCAGTGAAGTCGTATTCTACAATCAGCCCCAGCATTTT
cdr3_aa: CASSEVVFYNQPQHF
clone_size: NA
v_call: TRBV6-1
d_call: NA
j_call: TRBJ1-5

cdr3_nt: TGTGCCAGCAGCCGCCAGGCGGGGCGCACAGATACGCAGTATTTT
cdr3_aa: CASSRQAGRTDTQYF
clone_size: NA
v_call: TRBV12-3/TRBV12-4
d_call: NA
j_call: TRBJ2-3

cdr3_nt: TGTGCCAGCAGCCCTACAGGGGGAAGTGCAGATACGCAGTATTTT
cdr3_aa: CASSPTGGSADTQYF
clone_size: few
v_call: TRBV14
d_call: TRBD1
j_call: TRBJ2-3

cdr3_nt: TGTGCCAGCAGCTTAACCGGGGAGGGCATTCAGTACTTC
cdr3_aa: CASSLTGEGIQYF
clone_size: many
v_call: TRBV7-3
d_call: TRBD2
j_call: TRBJ2-4

cdr3_nt: TGTGCCAGCAGTGTCATCCCAGAGACCCAGTACTTC
cdr3_aa: CASSVIPETQYF
clone_size: NA
v_call: TRBV2
d_call: NA
j_call: TRBJ2-5

cdr3_nt: TGCAGTGCTATTCTAGCGAATCGGTACGAGCAGTACTTC
cdr3_aa: CSAILANRYEQYF
clone_size: many
v_call: TRBV20-1
d_call: NA
j_call: TRBJ2-7

cdr3_nt: TGTGCCAGCAGCTTAGTACCCAGGGGTCCGGAAGCTTTCTTT
cdr3_aa: CASSLVPRGPEAFF
clone_size: NA
v_call: TRBV7-2
d_call: NA
j_call: TRBJ1-1

cdr3_nt: TGCGCCAGCAGCGCTAGCGGGGTTAACAATGAGCAGTTCTTC
cdr3_aa: CASSASGVNNEQFF
clone_size: few
v_call: TRBV5-1
d_call: TRBD2
j_call: TRBJ2-1

cdr3_nt: TGTGCCAGCAGCCGACTAGCGGGGGAGACCGGGGAGCTGTTTTTT
cdr3_aa: CASSRLAGETGELFF
clone_size: few
v_call: TRBV27
d_call: TRBD2
j_call: TRBJ2-2

cdr3_nt: TGTGCCAGCCGCTGGAGGGTCACCGGGGAGCTGTTTTTT
cdr3_aa: CASRWRVTGELFF
clone_size: NA
v_call: TRBV7-9
d_call: NA
j_call: TRBJ2-2

cdr3_nt: TGTGCCAGCAGCCCGGGGGCTGGCTACACCTTC
cdr3_aa: CASSPGAGYTF
clone_size: few
v_call: TRBV6-5
d_call: NA
j_call: TRBJ1-2

cdr3_nt: TGTGCCAGCAGACAGGGGGTTTCTCACAATTCACCCCTCCACTTT
cdr3_aa: CASRQGVSHNSPLHF
clone_size: few
v_call: TRBV7-9
d_call: TRBD1
j_call: TRBJ1-6

cdr3_nt: TGTGCCAGCAGTGTGACAGGGGAAAGCAATCAGCCCCAGCATTTT
cdr3_aa: CASSVTGESNQPQHF
clone_size: NA
v_call: TRBV28
d_call: TRBD1
j_call: TRBJ1-5

cdr3_nt: TGCAGCGTTGAAGACAACGACCCGACCTCCCAAGAGACCCAGTACTTC
cdr3_aa: CSVEDNDPTSQETQYF
clone_size: NA
v_call: TRBV29-1
d_call: NA
j_call: TRBJ2-5

cdr3_nt: TGCGCCAGCAGGCCTGCCCCGACTAGTCGCACAGATACGCAGTATTTT
cdr3_aa: CASRPAPTSRTDTQYF
clone_size: many
v_call: TRBV5-1
d_call: NA
j_call: TRBJ2-3

cdr3_nt: TGCGCCAGCAGCCTCCCGGGGGAGCGGCCGGACACCGGGGAGCTGTTTTTT
cdr3_aa: CASSLPGERPDTGELFF
clone_size: few
v_call: TRBV4-1
d_call: NA
j_call: TRBJ2-2

cdr3_nt: TGTGCCAGCAGCCAACTGATAGCCAACACTGAAGCTTTCTTT
cdr3_aa: CASSQLIANTEAFF
clone_size: many
v_call: TRBV3-1
d_call: NA
j_call: TRBJ1-1

cdr3_nt: TGTGCCAGCAGTGGGGGTACTGACACAGATACGCAGTATTTT
cdr3_aa: CASSGGTDTDTQYF
clone_size: few
v_call: TRBV6-1
d_call: NA
j_call: TRBJ2-3

cdr3_nt: TGTGCCACCCCCTGGCAACGATACAATGAGCAGTTCTTC
cdr3_aa: CATPWQRYNEQFF
clone_size: NA
v_call: TRBV24-1
d_call: NA
j_call: TRBJ2-1

cdr3_nt: TGCAGCGTTCGGGGGTTCACTGAAGCTTTCTTT
cdr3_aa: CSVRGFTEAFF
clone_size: many
v_call: TRBV29-1
d_call: NA
j_call: TRBJ1-1

cdr3_nt: TGCGCCAGCAGCCCGGACGGATTATCTTCCTACGAGCAGTACTTC
cdr3_aa: CASSPDGLSSYEQYF
clone_size: NA
v_call: TRBV5-1
d_call: NA
j_call: TRBJ2-7

cdr3_nt: TGTGCCACCAGTGAAACTGTCACCGGGGAGCTGTTTTTT
cdr3_aa: CATSETVTGELFF
clone_size: few
v_call: TRBV24-1
d_call: NA
j_call: TRBJ2-2

cdr3_nt: TGTGCCAGCAGTGAGCTAGCGGGAGTCCATGAGACCCAGTACTTC
cdr3_aa: CASSELAGVHETQYF
clone_size: NA
v_call: TRBV2
d_call: TRBD2
j_call: TRBJ2-5

cdr3_nt: TGTGCCAGCAGTTACCAGAGGGACTTTGGTGAGCAGTTCTTC
cdr3_aa: CASSYQRDFGEQFF
clone_size: NA
v_call: TRBV6-5
d_call: NA
j_call: TRBJ2-1

cdr3_nt: TGTGCCAGCAGCCGACTAGCGGCCACCGGGGAGCTGTTTTTT
cdr3_aa: CASSRLAATGELFF
clone_size: NA
v_call: TRBV12-3/TRBV12-4
d_call: TRBD2
j_call: TRBJ2-2

cdr3_nt: TGTGCCAGCAGCCCCTGGACAGGCGTATCCTACGAGCAGTACTTC
cdr3_aa: CASSPWTGVSYEQYF
clone_size: NA
v_call: TRBV7-3
d_call: TRBD1
j_call: TRBJ2-7

cdr3_nt: TGTGCCACCAGCAGAGATCGGCGGGGACACGAGCAGTACTTC
cdr3_aa: CATSRDRRGHEQYF
clone_size: few
v_call: TRBV15
d_call: NA
j_call: TRBJ2-7

cdr3_nt: TGTGCCAGTTCCCACGGGGCGTTCATGAACACTGAAGCTTTCTTT
cdr3_aa: CASSHGAFMNTEAFF
clone_size: few
v_call: TRBV12-3/TRBV12-4
d_call: NA
j_call: TRBJ1-1

cdr3_nt: TGCAGTGCCCTAGGCCTAGCGGGGGGGCGGGAGACCCAGTACTTC
cdr3_aa: CSALGLAGGRETQYF
clone_size: few
v_call: TRBV20-1
d_call: TRBD2
j_call: TRBJ2-5

cdr3_nt: TGTGCCACCAGCAGAGATCCGCAGGGACGAAATAACTATGGCTACACCTTC
cdr3_aa: CATSRDPQGRNNYGYTF
clone_size: few
v_call: TRBV15
d_call: NA
j_call: TRBJ1-2

cdr3_nt: TGTGCCAGCAGCCAACGGACTAGCGGGGTCGGGGAGCTGTTTTTT
cdr3_aa: CASSQRTSGVGELFF
clone_size: NA
v_call: TRBV3-1
d_call: TRBD2
j_call: TRBJ2-2

cdr3_nt: TGCAGTGCTAAGACTGGTGCCTACAATGAGCTGTTCTTC
cdr3_aa: CSAKTGAYNELFF
clone_size: once
v_call: TRBV20-1
d_call: NA
j_call: TRBJ2-1

cdr3_nt: TGTGCCAGCAGTTTAGACATCTACGAGCAGTACTTC
cdr3_aa: CASSLDIYEQYF
clone_size: NA
v_call: TRBV12-3/TRBV12-4
d_call: NA
j_call: TRBJ2-7

cdr3_nt: TGTGCCAGCAGCTTGCGGGGGGGCCATCTCTCACAAGAGACCCAGTACTTC
cdr3_aa: CASSLRGGHLSQETQYF
clone_size: few
v_call: TRBV7-2
d_call: TRBD2
j_call: TRBJ2-5

cdr3_nt: TGTGCCAGCAGCTCTATCCGGACTAGCGGGACGAACAAAAACATTCAGTACTTC
cdr3_aa: CASSSIRTSGTNKNIQYF
clone_size: NA
v_call: TRBV7-9
d_call: TRBD2
j_call: TRBJ2-4

cdr3_nt: TGTGCCAGCTCCAGTATGGGCACAGATACGCAGTATTTT
cdr3_aa: CASSSMGTDTQYF
clone_size: few
v_call: TRBV18
d_call: NA
j_call: TRBJ2-3

cdr3_nt: TGTGCCAGCAGCCTAGGGGGGTCCGGCGGAATTGAAGCTTTCTTT
cdr3_aa: CASSLGGSGGIEAFF
clone_size: NA
v_call: TRBV7-2
d_call: NA
j_call: TRBJ1-1

cdr3_nt: TGTGCCAGCAGCCAGTTCCTGGCGCTTCCGAGGGGTAATCAGCCCCAGCATTTT
cdr3_aa: CASSQFLALPRGNQPQHF
clone_size: few
v_call: TRBV4-2
d_call: NA
j_call: TRBJ1-5

cdr3_nt: TGTGCCAGCAGTCCCTTCGCGGGGGCCCCCCCAGACACAGATACGCAGTATTTT
cdr3_aa: CASSPFAGAPPDTDTQYF
clone_size: NA
v_call: TRBV7-2
d_call: NA
j_call: TRBJ2-3

cdr3_nt: TGTGCCAGCAGCTCAACTACAGGCTACGAGCAGTACTTC
cdr3_aa: CASSSTTGYEQYF
clone_size: few
v_call: TRBV7-8
d_call: NA
j_call: TRBJ2-7

cdr3_nt: TGCGCCAGCAGCTTGGGTCAGACAGACACCGGGGAGCTGTTTTTT
cdr3_aa: CASSLGQTDTGELFF
clone_size: NA
v_call: TRBV5-1
d_call: NA
j_call: TRBJ2-2

cdr3_nt: TGTGCCAGCAATAAGGACTCGAACAATGAGCAGTTCTTC
cdr3_aa: CASNKDSNNEQFF
clone_size: NA
v_call: TRBV6-6
d_call: NA
j_call: TRBJ2-1

cdr3_nt: TGTGCCAGCAGCCCCAGGGGGGGCACAGATACGCAGTATTTT
cdr3_aa: CASSPRGGTDTQYF
clone_size: many
v_call: TRBV7-3
d_call: NA
j_call: TRBJ2-3

cdr3_nt: TGTGCCAGCAGCTTGGTTCGGGGGACGACGCACACTGAAGCTTTCTTT
cdr3_aa: CASSLVRGTTHTEAFF
clone_size: many
v_call: TRBV5-6
d_call: NA
j_call: TRBJ1-1

cdr3_nt: TGCAGCGTTACGGGGACAGCCGTCCCTAGCACAGATACGCAGTATTTT
cdr3_aa: CSVTGTAVPSTDTQYF
clone_size: few
v_call: TRBV29-1
d_call: TRBD1
j_call: TRBJ2-3

cdr3_nt: TGTGCCTCCTTTACGGGCACCGGGGAGCTGTTTTTT
cdr3_aa: CASFTGTGELFF
clone_size: NA
v_call: TRBV6-2/TRBV6-3
d_call: NA
j_call: TRBJ2-2

cdr3_nt: TGTGCCTCCGGGGAAAGCTCCTATAATTCACCCCTCCACTTT
cdr3_aa: CASGESSYNSPLHF
clone_size: NA
v_call: TRBV11-2
d_call: NA
j_call: TRBJ1-6

cdr3_nt: TGTGCCGGCAGGACCACCTACGAGCAGTACTTC
cdr3_aa: CAGRTTYEQYF
clone_size: few
v_call: TRBV2
d_call: NA
j_call: TRBJ2-7

cdr3_nt: TGCGCCAGCAGCCAAGAAGGTTCTAGGGTGGCGGCAGAGACCCAGTACTTC
cdr3_aa: CASSQEGSRVAAETQYF
clone_size: NA
v_call: TRBV4-3
d_call: NA
j_call: TRBJ2-5

cdr3_nt: TGTGCCAGCAGCTTGGCATGGGCAGGGAACACCGGGGAGCTGTTTTTT
cdr3_aa: CASSLAWAGNTGELFF
clone_size: few
v_call: TRBV5-6
d_call: NA
j_call: TRBJ2-2

cdr3_nt: TGCAGTGCTAGATCTGGGACAAGGACTCTGGAGACCCAGTACTTC
cdr3_aa: CSARSGTRTLETQYF
clone_size: NA
v_call: TRBV20-1
d_call: NA
j_call: TRBJ2-5

cdr3_nt: TGTGCCAGCAGGACCGACAGGGTTAGCAATCAGCCCCAGCATTTT
cdr3_aa: CASRTDRVSNQPQHF
clone_size: few
v_call: TRBV2
d_call: TRBD1
j_call: TRBJ1-5

cdr3_nt: TGTGCCAGCCGTACCCAGCGGGCTAGCACAGATACGCAGTATTTT
cdr3_aa: CASRTQRASTDTQYF
clone_size: NA
v_call: TRBV12-3/TRBV12-4
d_call: NA
j_call: TRBJ2-3

cdr3_nt: TGTGCCAGCAGCCCCGACAGGGGCACCTACAATGAGCAGTTCTTC
cdr3_aa: CASSPDRGTYNEQFF
clone_size: NA
v_call: TRBV7-3
d_call: TRBD1
j_call: TRBJ2-1

cdr3_nt: TGTGCCAGCAGCCTTAGGTTGGGCGAAGAGACCCAGTACTTC
cdr3_aa: CASSLRLGEETQYF
clone_size: NA
v_call: TRBV7-8
d_call: NA
j_call: TRBJ2-5

cdr3_nt: TGTGCTAGTGCCCTAGTCGGGACAGGGGGCAATGAGCAGTTCTTC
cdr3_aa: CASALVGTGGNEQFF
clone_size: NA
v_call: TRBV12-5
d_call: TRBD1
j_call: TRBJ2-1